This TCR beta chain is drawn from a study of blood T cell repertoires in COVID-19. Cohort 3 donors were reported recovered after two negative PCRs, clearance, or symptom resolution. The CDR3 spans 15 residues. The germline V and J ends were trimmed by 1 base and 5 bases, with 16 bases remaining between them. Germline V gene lookup returns CDR1 SGHRS and CDR2 YFSETQ. This table comes from immunoSEQ multiplex PCR, and its TCRdb copy is limited to in-frame clones, with some not included. This sample has 200,000 or so clones, with 89% found just once. Sequencing was carried out using PBMCs or T cells enriched from blood (not recorded which). The sequence came from a woman between 18 and 29 years old who had recovered from COVID-19. This sequence joins TRBV5-1 and TRBJ2-7, with a weak D call TRBD1 (8 bases). The CDR3 bases are TGCGCCAGCAGCTTGAGCGGACAGGGAGGGAACGAGCAGTACTTC. Encoded protein: CASSLSGQGGNEQYF.